The clone carrying this TCR beta chain was seen only once. This sample is part of a study of shared clonotypes between healthy human individuals. The assay was run at deep level. Generated by immunoSEQ multiplex PCR, the TCRdb table keeps only in-frame clones and is missing some. The sample yields hundreds of thousands of clones, roughly 73% seen once. Source material: memory CD4+ T cells sorted from blood. Subset given: CD45RA-negative fraction. This TCR derives from a woman in her 30s in good health.

This chain's CDR3 is CASSLLASEDEQFF. CDR3 nucleotides: TGTGCCAGCAGTTTATTGGCTAGCGAGGATGAGCAGTTCTTC. V and J are TRBV28 and TRBJ2-1; tentatively, D is TRBD2 (6 bases). The germline V gene encodes CDR1 MDHEN and CDR2 SYDVKM. This CDR3 has 14 residues. V lost 1 base and J lost 8, with 12 bases in between.